This T cell receptor (beta chain) was captured by sequencing in a study of T-cell memory formation after mild COVID-19. Notes on the study in general: Still unconfirmed is whether the second-wave clones peaking on day 37 recognized SARS-CoV-2. In pre-infection memory, a portion of responding clones appeared, which suggested that cross-reactive memory joined.

Notes on this clonotype: Its specificity is unknown.

TCRdb independently ran MiXCR on the 5' RACE reads; one entry per CDR3 protein. The sample comprises 390,000 or so distinct CDR3 sequences, 15% to 20% of which are singletons, and 20% to 25% rests with the top ten. The CDR3 is 16 amino acids. The trim removed 0 bases at V and 5 bases at J, leaving 7 bases unmatched. Germline CDR1 and CDR2: SGHRS and YFSETQ. The sequence came from a man aged 18-30 years who had mild COVID-19 (a few samples of this study predate the infection). Cell type and time point are not known. The sample taken for sequencing was PBMCs or a T cell subset sorted from them (not recorded which). The chain uses TRBV5-1 and TRBJ2-5; TRBD1 aligns across 10 bases. CDR3 nucleotides: TGCGCCAGCAGCTTGGAAGGGACAGGGGACGGGGAGACCCAGTACTTC. This codes for CASSLEGTGDGETQYF.